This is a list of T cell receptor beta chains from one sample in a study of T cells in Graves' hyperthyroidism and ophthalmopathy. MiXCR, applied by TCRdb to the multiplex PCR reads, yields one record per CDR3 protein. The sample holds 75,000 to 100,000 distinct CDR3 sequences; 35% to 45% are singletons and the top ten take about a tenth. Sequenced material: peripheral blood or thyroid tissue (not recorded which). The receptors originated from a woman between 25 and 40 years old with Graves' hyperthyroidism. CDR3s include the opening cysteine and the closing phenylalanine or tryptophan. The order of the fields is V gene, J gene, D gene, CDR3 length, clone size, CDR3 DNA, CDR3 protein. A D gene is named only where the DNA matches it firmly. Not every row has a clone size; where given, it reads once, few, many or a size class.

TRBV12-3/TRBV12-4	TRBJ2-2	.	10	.	TGTGCCAGCAGTTCGGGACAGCTGTTTTTT	CASSSGQLFF
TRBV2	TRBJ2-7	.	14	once	TGTGCCAGCAGTGTGGCCCAGAAAGCCTACGAGCAGTACTTC	CASSVAQKAYEQYF
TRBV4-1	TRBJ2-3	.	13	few	TGCGCCAGCAGCGCCAGCCGGGGAGATACGCAGTATTTT	CASSASRGDTQYF
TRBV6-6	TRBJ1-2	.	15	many	TGTGCCAGCAGTTACCCGGAGGGGGAGGACTATGGCTACACCTTC	CASSYPEGEDYGYTF
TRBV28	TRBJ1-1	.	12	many	TGTGCCAGCACCCCACGGACGAGTGAAGCTTTCTTT	CASTPRTSEAFF
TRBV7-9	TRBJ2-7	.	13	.	TGTGCCAGCAGCGCGCCCCCTCCCTACGAGCAGTACTTC	CASSAPPPYEQYF
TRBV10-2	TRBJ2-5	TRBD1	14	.	TGCGCCAGCAGTGGGGACAGGTACCAAGAGACCCAGTACTTC	CASSGDRYQETQYF
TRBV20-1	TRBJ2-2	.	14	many	TGCAGTGCAACAGGGCCTTCTCACACCGGGGAGCTGTTTTTT	CSATGPSHTGELFF
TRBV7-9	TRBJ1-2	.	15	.	TGTGCCAGCAGCGGTCGGACCGCGTACTCCTATGGCTACACCTTC	CASSGRTAYSYGYTF
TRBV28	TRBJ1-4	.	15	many	TGTGCCAGCAGTTTCATGGCAGGGCAAAATGAAAAACTGTTTTTT	CASSFMAGQNEKLFF
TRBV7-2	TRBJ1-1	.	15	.	TGTGCCAGCAGCTTATCACGTAGACAGTACGGGTTAGCTTCCTTT	CASSLSRRQYGLASF
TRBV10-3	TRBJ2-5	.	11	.	TGTGCCATCGGTGGGACGGAGACCCAGTACTTC	CAIGGTETQYF
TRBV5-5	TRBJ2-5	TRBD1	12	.	TGTGCCAGCAGCCCGGGACAGGAGACCCAGTACTTC	CASSPGQETQYF
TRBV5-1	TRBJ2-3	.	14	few	TGCGCCAGCAGCTTGGGGGTAGGCACAGATACGCAGTATTTT	CASSLGVGTDTQYF
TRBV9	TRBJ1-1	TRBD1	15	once	TGTGCCAGCAGCCCCTACGGACAGGGACGCACTGTAGCTTTCTTT	CASSPYGQGRTVAFF
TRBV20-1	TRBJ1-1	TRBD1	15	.	TGCAGTGCTAGACCCGGACAGGGGGTGAACACTGAAGCTTTCTTT	CSARPGQGVNTEAFF
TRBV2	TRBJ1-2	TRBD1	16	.	TGTGCCAGCAGCCAAACGGGACAGAGCGCTTCCTATGGCTACACCTTC	CASSQTGQSASYGYTF
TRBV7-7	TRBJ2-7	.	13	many	TGTGCTAGCACCCCGACAGGATCCTACGAGCAGTACTTC	CASTPTGSYEQYF
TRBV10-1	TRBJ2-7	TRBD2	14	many	TGCGCCAGCAGCACCGGGACTAGCGGGTCGTGGCAGTACTTC	CASSTGTSGSWQYF
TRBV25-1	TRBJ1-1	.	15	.	.	CACSASDTEHTEAFF
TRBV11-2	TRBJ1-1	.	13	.	TGTGCCAGCAGCTTAGGCTGGGAAGGCGTGGCTTTCTTT	CASSLGWEGVAFF
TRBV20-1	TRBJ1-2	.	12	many	TGCAGTGCTATTGCAGGGGACTATGGCTACACCTTC	CSAIAGDYGYTF
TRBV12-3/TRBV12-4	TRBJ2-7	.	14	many	TGTGCCAGCATGGGTGACACTCCTGCTTTGGAGCAGTACTTC	CASMGDTPALEQYF
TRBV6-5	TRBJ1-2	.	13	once	TGTGCCAGCAGTACCCGGGGGAGGAGTGGCTACACCTTC	CASSTRGRSGYTF
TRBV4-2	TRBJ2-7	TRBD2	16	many	TGTGCCAGCAGCCAAGAAGCAGCGGGAGGAGTCTACGAGCAGTACTTC	CASSQEAAGGVYEQYF
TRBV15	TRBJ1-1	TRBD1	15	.	TGTGCCACCAGCAGAGCGGGACAGGGGAACACTGAAGCTTTCTTT	CATSRAGQGNTEAFF
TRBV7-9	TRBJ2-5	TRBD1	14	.	TGTGCCAGCAGCTTAGGGACAGGGGAAGAGACCCAGTACTTC	CASSLGTGEETQYF
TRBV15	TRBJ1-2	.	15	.	TGTGCCACCAGCAGAGATCGGGCAGAGGAAAGTGGAAACACCTTC	CATSRDRAEESGNTF
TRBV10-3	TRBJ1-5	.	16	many	TGTGCCATCAGTGAGTCTGGGGCATTAGCTTTCCGGCCCCAGCATTTT	CAISESGALAFRPQHF
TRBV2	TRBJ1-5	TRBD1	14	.	TGTGCCAGCAGTGATAGGACAGGGGATAAGCCCCAGCATTTT	CASSDRTGDKPQHF
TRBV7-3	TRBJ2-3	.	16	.	TGTGCCAGCAGCCCCAAGACTAGTGTGAGCACGGATTCGCAGTATTTT	CASSPKTSVSTDSQYF
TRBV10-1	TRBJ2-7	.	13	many	TGCGCCAGCAGTGGAGGGCCTCGGGACGAGCAGTACTTC	CASSGGPRDEQYF
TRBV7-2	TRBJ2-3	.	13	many	TGTGCCAGCAGCCGCGCGACCACAGATACGCAGTATTTT	CASSRATTDTQYF
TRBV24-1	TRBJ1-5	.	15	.	TGTGCCAGCAGTCCCTCTAACCGGCCGAATCAGCCCCAGCATTTT	CASSPSNRPNQPQHF
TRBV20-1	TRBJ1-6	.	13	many	TGCAGTGCTAGTTTGGGGATCCGTTCACCCCTCCACTTT	CSASLGIRSPLHF
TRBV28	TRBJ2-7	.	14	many	TGTGCCAGCAGTGTTACCGGGACACCCTACGAGCAGTACTTC	CASSVTGTPYEQYF
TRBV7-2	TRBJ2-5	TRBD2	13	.	TGTGCCAGCAGCTTGACTAGCTGGGGGACCCAGTACTTC	CASSLTSWGTQYF
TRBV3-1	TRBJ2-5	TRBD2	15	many	TGTGCCAGCAGCCCTCATAGCGGGAGGGGAGAGACCCAGTACTTC	CASSPHSGRGETQYF
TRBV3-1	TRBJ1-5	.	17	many	TGTGCCAGCAGCCCTACCAACGAACAGGACAGCAATCAGCCCCAGCATTTT	CASSPTNEQDSNQPQHF
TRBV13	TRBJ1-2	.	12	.	TGTGCCAGCAGCAACCGACAGTATAGTTACACCTTC	CASSNRQYSYTF
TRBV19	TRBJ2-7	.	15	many	TGTGCCAGTAGTATAGTAGGGCGAAGCTCCTACGAGCAGTACTTC	CASSIVGRSSYEQYF
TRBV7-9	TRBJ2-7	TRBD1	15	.	TGTGCCAGCAGCTTCACAGGGGACGTCCCCTACGAGCAGTACTTC	CASSFTGDVPYEQYF
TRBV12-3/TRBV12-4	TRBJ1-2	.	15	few	.	CASSEGGKAFFGYTF
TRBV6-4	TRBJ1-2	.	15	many	TGTGCCAGCAGTGACTTCAGTTCTGGGGGATCGGGCTACACCTTC	CASSDFSSGGSGYTF
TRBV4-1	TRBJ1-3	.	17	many	TGCGCCAGCAGCCAAGATTACGGGGCCTCCTCTGGAAACACCATATATTTT	CASSQDYGASSGNTIYF
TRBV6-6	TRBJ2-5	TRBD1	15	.	TGTGCCAGCAGTGGACGGACAGGGGATCACGAGACCCAGTACTTC	CASSGRTGDHETQYF
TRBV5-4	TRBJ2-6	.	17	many	TGTGCCAGCAGCTTGTTCCTGCAAAGCTCTGGGGCCAACGTCCTGACTTTC	CASSLFLQSSGANVLTF
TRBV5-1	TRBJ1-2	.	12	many	TGCGCCAGCAGAAAACAGGGTTACGGCTACACCTTC	CASRKQGYGYTF
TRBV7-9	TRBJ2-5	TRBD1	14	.	TGTGCCAGCAGCTGGGGACAGGGGAGCGAGACCCAGTACTTC	CASSWGQGSETQYF
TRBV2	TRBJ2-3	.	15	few	TGTGCCCAGTCCCCCCAGGGGCGGGACACAGATACGCAGTATTTT	CAQSPQGRDTDTQYF
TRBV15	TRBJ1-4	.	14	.	TGTGCCACCAGCAGAGTGATAGGAGATGAAAAACTGTTTTTT	CATSRVIGDEKLFF
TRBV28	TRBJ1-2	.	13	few	TGTGCCAGCAGGGGAGGGACTTACTATGGCTACACCTTC	CASRGGTYYGYTF
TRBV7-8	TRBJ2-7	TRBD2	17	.	TGTGCCAGCAGAGAGACTAGCGGGAGCACTAATCCCTACGAGCAGTACTTC	CASRETSGSTNPYEQYF
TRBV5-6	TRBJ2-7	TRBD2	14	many	TGTGCCAGCAGCTGGGGACTAGCGGCCGTCGAGCAGTACTTC	CASSWGLAAVEQYF
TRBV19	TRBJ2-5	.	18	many	TGTGCCAGTAGTCCCCGAGGGAGTGCCAGTGGGTTGGGAGAGACCCAGTACTTC	CASSPRGSASGLGETQYF
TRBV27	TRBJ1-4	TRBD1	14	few	TGTGCCAGCAGTTTCCGGGACAGGAGCGAAAAACTGTTTTTT	CASSFRDRSEKLFF
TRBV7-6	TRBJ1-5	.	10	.	TGTGCCAGCAGCTTAGCGCCCCAGCATTTT	CASSLAPQHF
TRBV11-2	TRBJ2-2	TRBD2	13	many	TGTGCCAGCAGCTCCGGACTAGCCGGGGAGCTGTTTTTT	CASSSGLAGELFF
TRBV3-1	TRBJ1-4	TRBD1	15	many	TGTGCCAGCAGCCAAGTTGCCCAGGGGGGCGTGAAACTGTTTTTT	CASSQVAQGGVKLFF